This T cell receptor beta chain was found in a study of blood T cell repertoires in COVID-19 (dated by TCRdb to the early 2020s). With respect to the entire study: Collaborator samples came from the United States, Italy and Spain and covered acute and convalescent phases of COVID-19. The prospective study material was composed of cDNA or gDNA derived from T cells, B-cell-depleted T cells, or PBMCs. The dataset comprised deeply sampled blood TCRbeta repertoires from subjects exposed to, actively infected with, or recovered from COVID-19. The repertoires were made available in a free public database intended to serve as a resource for research on the immune response to SARS-CoV-2. The samples were drawn from the first 160 participants of the ongoing ImmuneRACE study and from 1,254 subjects provided by 6 global collaborators. The sample metadata nearly always contained a de-identified subject ID, COVID-19 status, age in years and sex. Where available, HLA class I and class II types were obtained from metadata supplied by the sample provider rather than from assay-based typing.

Remarks on this clone: The antigen this receptor binds is unknown. Base qualities were left out, and no much larger clone turns up one base away.

Paper-wide results and their limitations: The quantity of clinical and demographic metadata differed by source and by participant and was supplied without curation.

At one collaborating source in Seattle, patients were enrolled during active infection and were followed longitudinally through the course of disease. Each collaborating institution followed its own protocols to collect whole blood in K2EDTA tubes. For TCRbeta analysis, collaborator samples were shipped as frozen whole blood, as isolated PBMCs, or as DNA extracted from either sample type. CDR1 and CDR2 are drawn from the germline V gene: SGHDN, FVKESK. The CDR3, from cysteine to phenylalanine, totals 18 residues. Kept here is only the CDR3 DNA, which spans 54 bases and is read in frame from base 1. V loses 4 bases, J loses 1 base, and the germline ends lie 17 bases apart. The immunoSEQ Assay, a bias-controlled multiplex PCR, was used to amplify TCRbeta CDR3 regions from genomic DNA. Per the authors' processing: The number of nucleated cells in each sample was estimated from the amplification of reference gene primers within the assay. To quantify the absolute abundance of each unique TCRbeta CDR3 rearrangement, sequence reads were collapsed and filtered. Productive Simpson clonality was computed per sample as the square root of Simpson's diversity index over productive rearrangements. Not all clones reach the TCRdb copy of this immuneACCESS table, which keeps in-frame sequences only. Checked studies attribute under half of the gap to unresolved V genes and leave the rest unexplained. V, J and clone size are taken as reported in that table, and D and trimming were inferred from the DNA itself. In this sample the table shows approximately 120,000 clones, 85% of which occur a single time. The ten largest make up around 3% of the sample.

Sequencing was performed on peripheral blood. The sequence came from a woman older than 75 with COVID-19, enrolled during active disease. Rearrangement joined TRBV14 to TRBJ2-6; possibly the D gene is TRBD1, per 5 matching bases. The CDR3 region: CASSRGDPLRSGANVLTF. The DNA is TGTGCCAGCAGCCGGGGCGACCCCCTCCGTTCTGGGGCCAACGTCCTGACTTTC.